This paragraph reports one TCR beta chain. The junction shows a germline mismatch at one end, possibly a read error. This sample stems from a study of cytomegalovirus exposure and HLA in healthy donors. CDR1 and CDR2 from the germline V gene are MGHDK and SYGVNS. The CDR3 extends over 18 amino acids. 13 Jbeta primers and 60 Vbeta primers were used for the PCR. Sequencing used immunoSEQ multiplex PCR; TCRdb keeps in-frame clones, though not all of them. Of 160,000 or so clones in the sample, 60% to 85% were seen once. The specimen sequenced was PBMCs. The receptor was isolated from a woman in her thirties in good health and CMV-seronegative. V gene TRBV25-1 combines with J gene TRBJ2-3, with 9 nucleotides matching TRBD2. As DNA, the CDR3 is TGTACCAGCAGTCTCACAGGTTTCCGGACTAGCGGCACAGATACGCAGTATTTT. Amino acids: CTSSLTGFRTSGTDTQYF.